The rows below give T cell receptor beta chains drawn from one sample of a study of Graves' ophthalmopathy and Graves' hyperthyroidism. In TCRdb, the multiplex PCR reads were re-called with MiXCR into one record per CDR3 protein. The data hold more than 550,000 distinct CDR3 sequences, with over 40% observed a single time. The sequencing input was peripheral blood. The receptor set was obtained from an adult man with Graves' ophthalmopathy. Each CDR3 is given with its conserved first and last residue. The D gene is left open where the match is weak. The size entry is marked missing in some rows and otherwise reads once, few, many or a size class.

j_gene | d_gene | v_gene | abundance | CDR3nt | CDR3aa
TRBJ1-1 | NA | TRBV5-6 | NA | TGTGCCAGCAGCTTGATTGCGGGGTCCACTAAAGCTTTCTTT | CASSLIAGSTKAFF
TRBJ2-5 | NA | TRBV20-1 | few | TGCAGTGCTAGCTGGCTAATAAGTAAGACCCAGTACTTC | CSASWLISKTQYF
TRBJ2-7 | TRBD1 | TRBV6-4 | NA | TGTGCCAGCAGTTTGGGTATGGGGACAGGGACCGACGAGCAGTACTTC | CASSLGMGTGTDEQYF
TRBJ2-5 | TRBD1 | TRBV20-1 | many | TGCAGTGCTAGAAAGGACAGGGGTCAAGAGACCCAGTACTTC | CSARKDRGQETQYF
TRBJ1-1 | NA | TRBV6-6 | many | TGTGCCAGCAGGTTAGAAGACACTGAAGCTTTCTTT | CASRLEDTEAFF
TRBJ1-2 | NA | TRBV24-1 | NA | TGTGCCACCTCCTCAATGGGACTGGAGCCTTTCTATGGCCACACCTTC | CATSSMGLEPFYGHTF
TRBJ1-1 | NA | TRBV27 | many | TGTGCCAGCAGTTTTTACCCCGAGGGGGCTGAAGCTTTCTTT | CASSFYPEGAEAFF
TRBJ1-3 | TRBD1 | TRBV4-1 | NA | TGCGCCAGCAGCCCAGAAGACAGGGCTGGAAACACCATATATTTT | CASSPEDRAGNTIYF
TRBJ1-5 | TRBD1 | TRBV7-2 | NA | TGTGCCAGCAGCTTAGCGGGACAGGGGACCCAGCCCCAGCATTTT | CASSLAGQGTQPQHF
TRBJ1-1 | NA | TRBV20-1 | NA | TGCAGTGCTAGGGACTACGGGGCCAGGAGAGAAATGAACACTGAAGCTTTCTTT | CSARDYGARREMNTEAFF
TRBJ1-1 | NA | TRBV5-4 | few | TGTGCCAGCAGCTCCCCGGGGAGTTGGGACACTGAAGCTTTCTTT | CASSSPGSWDTEAFF
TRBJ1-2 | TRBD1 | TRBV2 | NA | TGTGCCAGCAGTGGGACAGGGGTTAGCTACACCTTC | CASSGTGVSYTF
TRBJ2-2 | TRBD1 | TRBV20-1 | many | TGCAGTGCTAGGCCGACAGGGATGACCGGGGAGCTGTTTTTT | CSARPTGMTGELFF
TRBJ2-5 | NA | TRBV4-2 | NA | TGTGCCAGCAGCCAAGAGGACTACAGAAAAGAGACCCAGTACTTC | CASSQEDYRKETQYF
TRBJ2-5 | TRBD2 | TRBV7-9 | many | TGTGCCAGCAGCTGGACCGGGGGGGCTCAAGAGACCCAGTACTTC | CASSWTGGAQETQYF
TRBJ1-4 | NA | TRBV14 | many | TGTGCCAGCAGCCAAGATTGGATTGGGCACCCTGCAACTAATGAAAAACTGTTTTTT | CASSQDWIGHPATNEKLFF
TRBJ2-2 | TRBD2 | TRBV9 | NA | TGTGCCAGCAGTCTTCTGCGACTAGCGGGAGGGCCCCCCGGGGAGCTGTTTTTT | CASSLLRLAGGPPGELFF
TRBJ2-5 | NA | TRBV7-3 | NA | TGTGCTAGCGGCTTAGCCTCAGGGACAGTCCAAGAGACCCAGTACTTC | CASGLASGTVQETQYF
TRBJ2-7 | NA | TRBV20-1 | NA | TGCAGTGCTATGGGGACTGCCTCCTACGAGCAGTACTTC | CSAMGTASYEQYF
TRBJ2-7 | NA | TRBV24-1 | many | TGTGCCACCAGTGATGGCGGGGTGGAGGGCTACGAGCAGTACTTC | CATSDGGVEGYEQYF
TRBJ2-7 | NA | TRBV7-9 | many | TGTGCCAGCAGCGGCACTTTACCCCACGAGCAGTACTTC | CASSGTLPHEQYF
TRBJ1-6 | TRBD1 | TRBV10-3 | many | TGTGCCATCCGCGACAGGGTTGGTTCACCCCTCCACTTT | CAIRDRVGSPLHF
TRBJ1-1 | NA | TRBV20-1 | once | TGCAGTGCTAGAGGGGGCAGGGGATCTGAAGCTTTCTTT | CSARGGRGSEAFF
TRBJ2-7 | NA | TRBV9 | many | TGTGCCAGCAGCCCCGGACAGTCCCCCTCCTACGAGCAGTACTTC | CASSPGQSPSYEQYF
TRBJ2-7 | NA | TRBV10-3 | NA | TGTGCCAGCAGACCACCCTGGAGGGGGCCTCCATACGAGCAGTACTTC | CASRPPWRGPPYEQYF
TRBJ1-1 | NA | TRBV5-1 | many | TGTGCCAGCAGCTTAAGGAGAGGGAACACTGAAGCTTTCTTT | CASSLRRGNTEAFF
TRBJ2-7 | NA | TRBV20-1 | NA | TGCAGTGCTAGAAACCAGGGTGGCGAGCAGTACTTC | CSARNQGGEQYF
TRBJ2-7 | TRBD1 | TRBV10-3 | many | TGTGCCATCAACACAGGGGTCGCCTACGAGCAGTACTTC | CAINTGVAYEQYF
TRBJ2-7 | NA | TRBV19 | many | TGTGCCAGTAGTCCCCTGGTAGGAGCGTACGAGCAGTACTTC | CASSPLVGAYEQYF
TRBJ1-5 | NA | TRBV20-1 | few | TGCAGTGCTCCCTATGAGGGGGGTCAGCCCCAGCATTTT | CSAPYEGGQPQHF
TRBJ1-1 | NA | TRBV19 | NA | TGTGCCAGTAGTATAGAAGCAGGGACATACAATGAGCAGTTCTTT | CASSIEAGTYNEQFF
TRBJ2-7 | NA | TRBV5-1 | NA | TGCGCCAGCAGCGTCGGGGCAGGGGGGCCTTACGAGCAGTACTTC | CASSVGAGGPYEQYF
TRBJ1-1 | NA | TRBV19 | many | TGTGCCAGTAGTGTCTCAGGGGAGCGAGCTGAAGCTTTCTTT | CASSVSGERAEAFF
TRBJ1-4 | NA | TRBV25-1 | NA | TGTGCCAGCAGTGACCAAGACGAAAATGAAAAACTGTTTTTT | CASSDQDENEKLFF